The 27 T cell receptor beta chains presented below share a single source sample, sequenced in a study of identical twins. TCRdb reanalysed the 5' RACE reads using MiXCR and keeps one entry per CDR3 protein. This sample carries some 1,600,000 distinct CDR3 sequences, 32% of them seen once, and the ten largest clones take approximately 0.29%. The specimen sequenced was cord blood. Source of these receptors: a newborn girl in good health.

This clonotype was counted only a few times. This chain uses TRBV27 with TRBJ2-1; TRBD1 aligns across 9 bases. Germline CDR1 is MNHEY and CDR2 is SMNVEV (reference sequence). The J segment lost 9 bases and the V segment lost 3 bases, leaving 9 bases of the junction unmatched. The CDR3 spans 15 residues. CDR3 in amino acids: CASSLSGTGKGEQFF. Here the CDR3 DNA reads TGTGCCAGCAGTTTGTCCGGGACAGGGAAGGGTGAGCAGTTCTTC.

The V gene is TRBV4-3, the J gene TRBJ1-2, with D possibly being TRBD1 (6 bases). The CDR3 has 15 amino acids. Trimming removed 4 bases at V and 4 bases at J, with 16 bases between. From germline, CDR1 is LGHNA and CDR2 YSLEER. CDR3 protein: CASSPVIGQTYGYTF. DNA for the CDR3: TGCGCCAGCAGCCCCGTAATCGGACAGACCTATGGCTACACCTTC.

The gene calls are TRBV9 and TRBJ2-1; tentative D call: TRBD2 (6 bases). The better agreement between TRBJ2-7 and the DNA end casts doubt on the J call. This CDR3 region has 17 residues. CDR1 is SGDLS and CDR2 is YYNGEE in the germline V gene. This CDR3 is CASSGHWRGSSYNEQYF. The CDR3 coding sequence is TGTGCCAGCAGCGGTCACTGGCGGGGAAGCTCCTACAATGAGCAGTACTTC.

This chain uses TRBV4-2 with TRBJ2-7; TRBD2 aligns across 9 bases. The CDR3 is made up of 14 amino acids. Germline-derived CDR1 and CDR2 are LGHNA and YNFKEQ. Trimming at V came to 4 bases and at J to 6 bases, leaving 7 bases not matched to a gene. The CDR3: CASSLRTSASEQYF. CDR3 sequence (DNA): TGTGCCAGCAGCCTCAGGACTAGCGCCTCCGAGCAGTACTTC.

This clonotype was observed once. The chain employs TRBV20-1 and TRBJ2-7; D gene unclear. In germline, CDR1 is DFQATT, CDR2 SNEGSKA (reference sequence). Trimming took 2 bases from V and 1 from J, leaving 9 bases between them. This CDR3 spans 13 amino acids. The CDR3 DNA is TGCAGTGCTAGACCCCGACGGTCCTACGAGCAGTACTTC. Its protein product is CSARPRRSYEQYF.

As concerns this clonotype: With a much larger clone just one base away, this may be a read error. CDR3: CAGSQDLAGGPKDTQYF. CDR3 sequence (DNA): TGTGCCGGCAGCCAAGATCTAGCGGGAGGGCCGAAAGATACGCAGTATTTT. V and J are TRBV3-1 and TRBJ2-3; 12 bases line up with TRBD2. Per germline, CDR1 LGHDT and CDR2 YNNKEL (reference sequence). The CDR3 has 17 residues.

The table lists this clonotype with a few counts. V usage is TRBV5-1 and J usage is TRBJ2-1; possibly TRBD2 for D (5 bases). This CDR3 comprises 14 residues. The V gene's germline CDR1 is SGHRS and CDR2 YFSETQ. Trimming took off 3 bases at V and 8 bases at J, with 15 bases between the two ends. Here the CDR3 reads CASSSLDSQDEQFF. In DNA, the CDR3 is TGCGCCAGCAGCTCCCTGGACTCGCAGGATGAGCAGTTCTTC.

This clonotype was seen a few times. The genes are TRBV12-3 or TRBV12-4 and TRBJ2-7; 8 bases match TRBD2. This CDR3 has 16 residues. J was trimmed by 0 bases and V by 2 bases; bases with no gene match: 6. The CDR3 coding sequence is TGTGCCAGCAGTTTATTAGGCGGGAGGAGCTCCTACGAGCAGTACTTC. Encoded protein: CASSLLGGRSSYEQYF.

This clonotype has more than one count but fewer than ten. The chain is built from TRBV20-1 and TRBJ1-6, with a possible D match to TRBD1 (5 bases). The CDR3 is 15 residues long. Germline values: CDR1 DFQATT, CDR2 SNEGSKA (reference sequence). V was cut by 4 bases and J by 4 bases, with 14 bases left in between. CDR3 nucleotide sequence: TGCAGTGCTATCAGGGCCCGACGTTATAATTCACCCCTCCACTTT. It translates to CSAIRARRYNSPLHF.

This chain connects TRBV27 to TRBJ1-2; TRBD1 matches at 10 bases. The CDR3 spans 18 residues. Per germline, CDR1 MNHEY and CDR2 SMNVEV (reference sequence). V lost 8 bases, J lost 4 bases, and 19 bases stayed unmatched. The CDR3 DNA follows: TGTGCCAGCCGCGCCGGGGCCTTCACCGGGACAGGGGCCTATGGCTACACCTTC. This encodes CASRAGAFTGTGAYGYTF.

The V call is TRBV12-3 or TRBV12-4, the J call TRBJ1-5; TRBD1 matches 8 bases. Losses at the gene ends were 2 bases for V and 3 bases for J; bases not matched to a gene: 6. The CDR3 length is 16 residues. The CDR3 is CASSLRTGNSNQPQHF. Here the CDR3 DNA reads TGTGCCAGCAGTTTACGGACAGGGAATTCCAATCAGCCCCAGCATTTT.

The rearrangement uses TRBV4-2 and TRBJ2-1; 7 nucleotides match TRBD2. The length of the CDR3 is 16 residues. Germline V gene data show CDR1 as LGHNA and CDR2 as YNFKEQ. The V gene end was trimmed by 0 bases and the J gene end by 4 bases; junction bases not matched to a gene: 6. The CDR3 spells CASSQDGRGMYNEQFF. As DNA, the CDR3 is TGTGCCAGCAGCCAAGATGGGCGGGGGATGTACAATGAGCAGTTCTTC.

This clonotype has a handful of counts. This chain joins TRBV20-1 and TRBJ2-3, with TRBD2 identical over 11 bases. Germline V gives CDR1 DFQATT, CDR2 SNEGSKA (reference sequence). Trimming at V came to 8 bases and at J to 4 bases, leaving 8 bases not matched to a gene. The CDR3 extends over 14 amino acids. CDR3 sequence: CSLKGLAGSDTQYF. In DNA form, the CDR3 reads TGCAGTCTCAAAGGACTAGCGGGTTCAGATACGCAGTATTTT.

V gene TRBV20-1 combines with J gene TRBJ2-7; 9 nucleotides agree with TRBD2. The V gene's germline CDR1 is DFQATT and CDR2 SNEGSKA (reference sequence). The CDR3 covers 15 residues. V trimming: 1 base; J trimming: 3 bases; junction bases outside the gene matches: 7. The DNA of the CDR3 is TGCAGTGCTAGAGCTTCAGGTAGCGGGAGCTACGAGCAGTACTTC. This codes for CSARASGSGSYEQYF.

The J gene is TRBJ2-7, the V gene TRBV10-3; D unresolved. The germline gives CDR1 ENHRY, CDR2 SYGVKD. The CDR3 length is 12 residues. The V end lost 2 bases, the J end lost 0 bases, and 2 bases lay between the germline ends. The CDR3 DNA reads TGTGCCATCAGTGAGGTCTCCTACGAGCAGTACTTC. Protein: CAISEVSYEQYF.

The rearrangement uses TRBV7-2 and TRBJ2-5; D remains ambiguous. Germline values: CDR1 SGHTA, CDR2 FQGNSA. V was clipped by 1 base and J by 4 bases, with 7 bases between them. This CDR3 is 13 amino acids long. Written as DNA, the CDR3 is TGTGCCAGCAGCTTAGAACCGGCAGAGACCCAGTACTTC. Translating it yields CASSLEPAETQYF.

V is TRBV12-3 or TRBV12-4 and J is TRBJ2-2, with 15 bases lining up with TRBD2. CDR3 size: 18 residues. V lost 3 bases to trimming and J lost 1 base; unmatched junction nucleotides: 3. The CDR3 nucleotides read TGTGCCAGCAGTTTTAAGGGACTAGCGGGAGGGAACACCGGGGAGCTGTTTTTT. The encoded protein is CASSFKGLAGGNTGELFF.

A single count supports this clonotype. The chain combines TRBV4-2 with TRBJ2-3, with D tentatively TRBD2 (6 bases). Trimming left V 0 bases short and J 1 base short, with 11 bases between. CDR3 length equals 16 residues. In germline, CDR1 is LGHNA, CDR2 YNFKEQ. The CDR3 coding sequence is TGTGCCAGCAGCCAAGATGCGGAGGGCGGCACAGATACGCAGTATTTT. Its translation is CASSQDAEGGTDTQYF.

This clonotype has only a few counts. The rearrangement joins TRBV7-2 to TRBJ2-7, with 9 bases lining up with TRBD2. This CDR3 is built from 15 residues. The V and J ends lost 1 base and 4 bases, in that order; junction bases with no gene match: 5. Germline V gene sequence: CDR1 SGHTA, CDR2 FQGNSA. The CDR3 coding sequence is TGTGCCAGCAGCTTAGGGCGGGGGGGAATATACGAGCAGTACTTC. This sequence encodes CASSLGRGGIYEQYF.

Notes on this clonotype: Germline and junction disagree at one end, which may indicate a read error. The CDR3 coding sequence is TGTGCCACCGGTGATTCGCGTAATAGCGTAGATACGCAGTATTTT. Protein sequence: CATGDSRNSVDTQYF. The rearrangement links TRBV24-1 to TRBJ2-3; D may be TRBD2 (5 bases). CDR1 and CDR2 from the germline V gene are KGHDR and SFDVKD. The CDR3 runs to 15 residues.

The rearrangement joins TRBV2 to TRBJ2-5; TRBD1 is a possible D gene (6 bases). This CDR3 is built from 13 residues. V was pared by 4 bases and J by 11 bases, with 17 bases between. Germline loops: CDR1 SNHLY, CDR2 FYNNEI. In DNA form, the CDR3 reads TGTGCCAGCAGTGTCCGGGACAACAATGAGCAGTACTTC. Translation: CASSVRDNNEQYF.

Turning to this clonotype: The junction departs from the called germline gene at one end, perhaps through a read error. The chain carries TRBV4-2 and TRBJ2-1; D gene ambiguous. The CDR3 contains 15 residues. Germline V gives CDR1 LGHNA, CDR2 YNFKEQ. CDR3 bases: TGTGCCAGCAGCCAAGATGGATGGACCTACAATGGGCAGTTCTTC. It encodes CASSQDGWTYNGQFF.

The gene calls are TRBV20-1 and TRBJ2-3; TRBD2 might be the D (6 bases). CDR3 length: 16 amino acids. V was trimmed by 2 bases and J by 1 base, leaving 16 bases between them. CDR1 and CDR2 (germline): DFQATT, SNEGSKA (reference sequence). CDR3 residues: CSARPLGGVGTDTQYF. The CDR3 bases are TGCAGTGCTAGACCCCTGGGGGGAGTCGGCACAGATACGCAGTATTTT.

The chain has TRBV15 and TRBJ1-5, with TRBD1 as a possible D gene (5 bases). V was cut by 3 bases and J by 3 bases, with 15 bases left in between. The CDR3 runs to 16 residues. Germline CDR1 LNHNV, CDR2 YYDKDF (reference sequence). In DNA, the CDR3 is TGTGCCACCAGCAGCCGACGGGACGCCGTCAATCAGCCCCAGCATTTT. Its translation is CATSSRRDAVNQPQHF.

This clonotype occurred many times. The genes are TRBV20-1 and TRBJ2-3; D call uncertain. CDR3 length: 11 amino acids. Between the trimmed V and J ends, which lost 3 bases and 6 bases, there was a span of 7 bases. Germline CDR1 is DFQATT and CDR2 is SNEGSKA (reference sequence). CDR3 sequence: CSASRVDTQYF. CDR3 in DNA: TGCAGTGCTAGCCGAGTGGATACGCAGTATTTT.

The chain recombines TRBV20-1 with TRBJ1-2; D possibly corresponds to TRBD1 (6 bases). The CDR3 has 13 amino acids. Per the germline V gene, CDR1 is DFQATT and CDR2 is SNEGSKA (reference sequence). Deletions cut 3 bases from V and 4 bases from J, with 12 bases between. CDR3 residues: CSASSGGPYGYTF. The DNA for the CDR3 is TGCAGTGCTAGTAGCGGGGGCCCCTATGGCTACACCTTC.

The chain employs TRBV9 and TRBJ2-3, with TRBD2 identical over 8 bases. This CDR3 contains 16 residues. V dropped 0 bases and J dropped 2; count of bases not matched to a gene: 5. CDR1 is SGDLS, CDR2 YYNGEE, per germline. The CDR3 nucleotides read TGTGCCAGCAGCGTAGGCGCGGGGGGCTTCACAGATACGCAGTATTTT. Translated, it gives CASSVGAGGFTDTQYF.